What follows describes a single TCR beta chain. This entry is derived from a study of blood T cell repertoires in COVID-19. The germline V gene encodes CDR1 MRHNA and CDR2 SNTAGT. The CDR3 totals 14 residues. Losses at the gene ends were 2 bases for V and 4 bases for J; bases not matched to a gene: 0. The repertoire was sequenced with immunoSEQ multiplex PCR; TCRdb's copy has only in-frame clones and lacks some. Here the sample spans around 200,000 clones, 89% being singletons. This chain joins TRBV6-4 and TRBJ1-1, with 11 bases lining up with TRBD1. The sample taken for sequencing was PBMCs or T cells enriched from blood (not recorded which). The clonotype originates from a woman aged 40 to 50 with acute COVID-19. In DNA, the CDR3 is TGTGCCAGCAGTGACGGGACAGGGGGCACTGAAGCTTTCTTT. Translated: CASSDGTGGTEAFF.